Shown below are 27 T cell receptor beta chains from a single sample sequenced in a study of OX40 agonist ivuxolimab in advanced cancers. Produced via immunoSEQ multiplex PCR; TCRdb's table is partial and in-frame only. This sample has some 90,000 clones, with about 90% found just once. The sample here was CD4+ or CD8+ T cells sorted from blood, taken in a trial of the OX40 agonist ivuxolimab. These receptors came from an adult with an advanced solid tumor such as melanoma, head and neck, liver or kidney cancer.

The chain has TRBV4-2 and TRBJ2-7; the match to TRBD1 covers 9 bases. Germline lookup yields CDR1 LGHNA and CDR2 YNFKEQ. The CDR3 spans 16 residues. V was clipped by 5 bases and J by 3 bases; unmatched bases: 11. CDR3 in amino acids: CASSSVPGTGNYEQYF. CDR3 sequence (DNA): TGTGCCAGCAGCTCAGTCCCCGGGACAGGGAACTACGAGCAGTACTTC.

This clone came up a few times. V usage is TRBV7-9 and J usage is TRBJ1-1; unclear D gene. Trimming stripped 6 bases from V and 3 bases from J, with 8 bases between. Germline CDR1 SEHNR, CDR2 FQNEAQ (reference sequence). The CDR3 is made up of 12 amino acids. Written as DNA, the CDR3 is TGTGCCAGCAGTTATCTCGACACTGAAGCTTTCTTT. Its translation: CASSYLDTEAFF.

The chain carries TRBV19 and TRBJ1-5, with 7 bases aligning to TRBD1. The CDR3 is 14 residues long. Per the germline V gene, CDR1 is LNHDA and CDR2 is SQIVND (reference sequence). Trimming removed 11 bases from V and 2 bases from J; junction bases left unmatched: 9. The CDR3 is CACGRQGGNQPQHF. CDR3 in DNA: TGTGCCTGCGGCAGACAGGGAGGCAATCAGCCCCAGCATTTT.

V is TRBV7-3 and J is TRBJ2-3, with 7 bases matching TRBD2. This CDR3 contains 15 residues. CDR1 and CDR2 from the germline V gene are SGHTA and FQGTGA. The V segment lost 2 bases and the J segment 2 bases; nucleotides outside the gene matches: 4. CDR3 sequence: CASSLAGVPTDTQYF. The CDR3 coding sequence is TGTGCCAGCAGCTTAGCGGGAGTACCCACAGATACGCAGTATTTT.

The CDR3 reads CASSQDRASGRSDTQYF. The CDR3 nucleotides are TGCGCCAGCAGCCAAGACCGGGCTAGCGGGAGGTCTGATACGCAGTATTTT. The V gene is TRBV4-1, the J gene TRBJ2-3, with 11 nucleotides matching TRBD2. The germline V gene encodes CDR1 MGHRA and CDR2 YSYEKL. Germline trimming cut 0 bases from V and 6 bases from J; bases unmatched to any gene: 8. The length of the CDR3 is 17 residues.

The chain has TRBV28 and TRBJ1-3; D is ambiguous. CDR1 and CDR2 from the germline V gene are MDHEN and SYDVKM. Trimming removed 5 bases from V and 3 bases from J, with 11 bases in between. This CDR3 is built from 14 residues. For the CDR3, the DNA is TGTGCCAGCAGTAGGGCGGCCGGTGGAAACACCATATATTTT. Its protein product is CASSRAAGGNTIYF.

This clone came up once. The rearrangement uses TRBV29-1 and TRBJ2-7, with D possibly TRBD1 on 6 matching bases. Trimming removed 6 bases from V and 3 bases from J, with 24 bases in between. This CDR3 has 16 amino acids. Germline V gene sequence: CDR1 SQVTM, CDR2 ANQGSEA. The DNA of the CDR3 is TGCAGCGTCCTAAGGACCGGAGCAAGAGGGGGCTACGAGCAGTACTTC. It is translated as CSVLRTGARGGYEQYF.

The chain links TRBV27 to TRBJ2-7, with TRBD1 as a possible D gene (6 bases). This CDR3 comprises 14 residues. Germline-derived CDR1 and CDR2 are MNHEY and SMNVEV (reference sequence). With 5 bases removed from V and 2 bases from J, the gap between germline ends came to 13 bases. CDR3 protein: CASSLDRETYEQYF. The CDR3 DNA follows: TGTGCCAGCAGTCTGGACAGAGAAACCTACGAGCAGTACTTC.

The chain employs TRBV11-2 and TRBJ1-1, with 8 bases fitting TRBD1. Germline V CDR1 and CDR2: SGHAT, FQNNGV. This CDR3 has 13 amino acids. After removal of 5 bases from V and 4 bases from J, the junction contained 3 bases not matched to a gene. The CDR3 region is CASSQGAVTEAFF. The DNA for the CDR3 is TGTGCCAGCAGCCAGGGGGCGGTCACTGAAGCTTTCTTT.

This chain joins TRBV5-6 and TRBJ1-3; D gene unclear. Trimming left V 0 bases short and J 0 bases short, with 7 bases between. The CDR3 spans 15 residues. Germline CDR1 SGHDT, CDR2 YYEEEE. CDR3 region: CASSLVGDSGNTIYF. CDR3 sequence (DNA): TGTGCCAGCAGCTTGGTTGGAGACTCTGGAAACACCATATATTTT.

The chain couples TRBV7-2 to TRBJ1-5, with TRBD1 matching 8 bases. Germline loops: CDR1 SGHTA, CDR2 FQGNSA. The junction had 5 bases not matched to a gene; V was cut back by 1 base and J by 0 bases. CDR3 size: 17 residues. In DNA, the CDR3 is TGTGCCAGCAGCTTAGTATCAGGGGGCTATAGCAATCAGCCCCAGCATTTT. The encoded protein is CASSLVSGGYSNQPQHF. Complete variable domain (other parts from reference TRBV7-2 and TRBJ1-5): GAGVSQSPSNKVTEKGKDVELRCDPISGHTALYWYRQSLGQGLEFLIYFQGNSAPDKSGLPSDRFSAERTGGSVSTLTIQRTQQEDSAVYLCASSLVSGGYSNQPQHFGDGTRLSIL.

The V call is TRBV6-5, the J call TRBJ2-5, with D perhaps given as TRBD1 or TRBD2 (5 bases each). Germline CDR1 is MNHEY and CDR2 is SVGAGI. Between the trimmed V and J ends, which lost 6 bases and 4 bases, there was a span of 12 bases. This CDR3 has 13 amino acids. The CDR3 DNA follows: TGTGCCAGCAGGTACCTGGGGACAGAGACCCAGTACTTC. Translating it yields CASRYLGTETQYF.

The chain joins TRBV7-9 to TRBJ2-4, with D possibly TRBD2 on 6 matching bases. Germline-derived CDR1 and CDR2 are SEHNR and FQNEAQ (reference sequence). Trimming took 2 bases from V and 3 from J, leaving 17 bases between them. The CDR3 length is 17 residues. Here the CDR3 DNA reads TGTGCCAGCAGCTTATACCCCGCGGGGATGGGCAAAAACATTCAGTACTTC. This translates into CASSLYPAGMGKNIQYF.

A single count supports this clone. The chain uses TRBV28 and TRBJ2-6; 7 bases agree with TRBD2. V gave up 6 bases and J gave up 0 bases; unmatched junction bases: 2. CDR1 and CDR2 (germline): MDHEN, SYDVKM. The CDR3 is made up of 15 amino acids. DNA of the CDR3: TGTGCCAGCAGGGGCGGGAGCTCTGGGGCCAACGTCCTGACTTTC. This codes for CASRGGSSGANVLTF. The whole variable domain, remainder taken from reference TRBV28 and TRBJ2-6, is DVKVTQSSRYLVKRTGEKVFLECVQDMDHENMFWYRQDPGLGLRLIYFSYDVKMKEKGDIPEGYSVSREKKERFSLILESASTNQTSMYLCASRGGSSGANVLTFGAGSRLTVL.

Concerning this clone itself: This CDR3 is also generated by other DNA sequences in the sample. The chain couples TRBV28 to TRBJ2-7; D gene ambiguous. Germline lookup yields CDR1 MDHEN and CDR2 SYDVKM. The V end was cut by 6 bases, the J end by 2 bases, with 14 bases between. The CDR3 contains 14 residues. CDR3 sequence reads: CASSHGSKTYEQYF. The CDR3 region has the DNA TGTGCCAGCAGCCACGGGTCGAAAACCTACGAGCAGTACTTC.

The gene calls are TRBV19 and TRBJ1-2; D may be TRBD1 (6 bases). Looked up from germline, CDR1 is LNHDA and CDR2 is SQIVND (reference sequence). Trimming cost V 1 base and J 0 bases, with 12 bases left between them. The CDR3 runs 16 residues. This CDR3 is CASSIAQGPANYGYTF. The CDR3 bases are TGTGCCAGTAGTATAGCCCAGGGGCCAGCTAACTATGGCTACACCTTC.

The chain employs TRBV13 and TRBJ1-4; D unresolved. Germline V lookup: CDR1 PRHDT, CDR2 FYEKMQ (reference sequence). V lost 0 bases and J lost 7, with 12 bases in between. This CDR3 spans 15 amino acids. CDR3 bases: TGTGCCAGCAGCTTAGGCGTGACTCAAAGTGAAAAACTGTTTTTT. Translating it yields CASSLGVTQSEKLFF. The full variable domain, in which reference TRBV13 and TRBJ1-4 provide the parts outside the CDR3, is AAGVIQSPRHLIKEKRETATLKCYPIPRHDTVYWYQQGPGQDPQFLISFYEKMQSDKGSIPDRFSAQQFSDYHSELNMSSLELGDSALYFCASSLGVTQSEKLFFGSGTQLSVL.

The chain is built from TRBV5-1 and TRBJ1-4, with D maybe TRBD1 (5 bases). Between the trimmed V and J ends, which lost 5 bases and 7 bases, there was a span of 21 bases. This CDR3 has 16 residues. The germline V gene has CDR1 SGHRS and CDR2 YFSETQ. DNA of the CDR3: TGCGCCAGCAGTCTGGGTGCGACACGGGGGGTTGAAAAACTGTTTTTT. Protein sequence: CASSLGATRGVEKLFF.

The chain employs TRBV5-1 and TRBJ1-3; no reliable D call. Trimming left V 4 bases short and J 0 bases short, with 5 bases between. CDR3 length: 13 residues. Germline-derived CDR1 and CDR2 are SGHRS and YFSETQ. This CDR3 reads CASSESSGNTIYF. The CDR3 DNA sequence: TGCGCCAGCAGCGAATCCTCTGGAAACACCATATATTTT.

The CDR3 protein is CASSFLGQGRPGELFF. CDR3 nucleotides: TGTGCCAGCAGCTTTTTGGGACAGGGGAGGCCCGGGGAGCTGTTTTTT. V and J are TRBV7-3 and TRBJ2-2; 10 bases align to TRBD1. V lost 3 bases and J lost 6; bases outside the gene matches: 7. Looked up from germline, CDR1 is SGHTA and CDR2 is FQGTGA. The CDR3 has 16 residues.

The CDR3 DNA reads TGTGCCAGCAGCCCGGACCCGGGCAGAGAGCAGTACTTC. This sequence encodes CASSPDPGREQYF. The V call is TRBV7-3, the J call TRBJ2-7; D ambiguous. Trimming shortened V by 5 bases and J by 7 bases, and 15 bases separated the two germline ends. CDR3 size: 13 residues. Germline values: CDR1 SGHTA, CDR2 FQGTGA.

This sequence joins TRBV4-3 and TRBJ2-6; D remains unclear. Germline assignment: CDR1 LGHNA and CDR2 YSLEER. This CDR3 contains 16 residues. The V and J ends lost 1 base and 0 bases respectively, with 7 bases between them. CDR3 protein: CASSQGVVSGANVLTF. The CDR3 nucleotides are TGCGCCAGCAGCCAAGGGGTCGTCTCTGGGGCCAACGTCCTGACTTTC.

This rearrangement joins TRBV7-3 to TRBJ2-1; 9 nucleotides line up with TRBD1. Germline values: CDR1 SGHTA, CDR2 FQGTGA. Trimming removed 4 bases from V and 6 bases from J; junction bases left unmatched: 7. CDR3 length: 15 amino acids. The CDR3 loop reads CASSSHGTGSNEQFF. DNA of the CDR3: TGTGCCAGCAGCTCACACGGGACAGGGTCCAATGAGCAGTTCTTC.

This clone has a handful of counts. The CDR3 region has the DNA TGTGCCTGGAGTTCGGGACAGCAGAACACTGAAGCTTTCTTT. It translates to CAWSSGQQNTEAFF. V is TRBV30 and J is TRBJ1-1, with TRBD1 matching 7 bases. The CDR3 is 14 amino acids. CDR1 is GTSNPN and CDR2 is SVGIG in the germline V gene (reference sequence). J gave up 1 base and V 2 bases, and 4 bases lay outside the gene matches.

The genes are TRBV5-1 and TRBJ2-1; the D gene is possibly TRBD1 (5 bases). This CDR3 has 15 residues. Trimming took 2 bases from V and 3 from J, leaving 12 bases between them. The germline gives CDR1 SGHRS, CDR2 YFSETQ. CDR3 nucleotides: TGCGCCAGCAGCTTATCCCAGGGCATCTACAATGAGCAGTTCTTC. This codes for CASSLSQGIYNEQFF.

The chain is built from TRBV7-9 and TRBJ2-3; weak D call: TRBD1 (6 bases). The ends were cut back, 3 bases at V and 2 bases at J, with 21 bases in the middle. The CDR3 has 18 amino acids. Germline assignment: CDR1 SEHNR and CDR2 FQNEAQ (reference sequence). The CDR3 protein is CASSFRGGGTLNTDTQYF. For the CDR3, the DNA is TGTGCCAGCAGCTTCCGTGGGGGCGGAACTTTAAACACAGATACGCAGTATTTT.

The V and J genes are TRBV10-2 and TRBJ2-7, with 11 bases aligning to TRBD2. This CDR3 comprises 14 residues. Germline V lookup: CDR1 WSHSY, CDR2 SAAADI. V lost 3 bases, J lost 6 bases, and 4 bases stayed unmatched. The CDR3 DNA reads as TGCGCCAGCAGTGACATAGCGGGAGGGTTCGAGCAGTACTTC. Protein sequence: CASSDIAGGFEQYF.